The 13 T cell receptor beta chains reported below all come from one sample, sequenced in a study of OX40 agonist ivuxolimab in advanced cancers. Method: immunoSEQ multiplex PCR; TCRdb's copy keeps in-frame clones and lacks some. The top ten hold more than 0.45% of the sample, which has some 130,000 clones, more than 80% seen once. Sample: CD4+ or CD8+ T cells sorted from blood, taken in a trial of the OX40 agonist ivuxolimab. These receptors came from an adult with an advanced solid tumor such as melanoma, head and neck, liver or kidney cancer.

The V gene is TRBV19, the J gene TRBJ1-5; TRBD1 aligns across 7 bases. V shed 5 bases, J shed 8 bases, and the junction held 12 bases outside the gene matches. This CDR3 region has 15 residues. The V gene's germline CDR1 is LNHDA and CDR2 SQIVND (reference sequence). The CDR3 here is CASSFGTASREPQHF. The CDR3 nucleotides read TGTGCCAGTAGTTTCGGGACAGCCTCAAGGGAGCCCCAGCATTTT.

The CDR3 protein is CSVEAPGQPQHF. Written as DNA, the CDR3 is TGCAGCGTTGAAGCCCCCGGGCAGCCCCAGCATTTT. The rearrangement uses TRBV29-1 and TRBJ1-5; D not resolved. Germline CDR1 and CDR2: SQVTM and ANQGSEA. The CDR3 is 12 residues long. The ends were cut back, 1 base at V and 7 bases at J, with 8 bases in the middle.

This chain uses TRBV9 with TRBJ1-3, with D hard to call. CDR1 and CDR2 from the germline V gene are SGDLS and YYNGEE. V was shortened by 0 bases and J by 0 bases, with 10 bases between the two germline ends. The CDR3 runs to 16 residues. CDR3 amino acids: CASSVEIGNSGNTIYF. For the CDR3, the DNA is TGTGCCAGCAGCGTAGAGATCGGAAACTCTGGAAACACCATATATTTT.

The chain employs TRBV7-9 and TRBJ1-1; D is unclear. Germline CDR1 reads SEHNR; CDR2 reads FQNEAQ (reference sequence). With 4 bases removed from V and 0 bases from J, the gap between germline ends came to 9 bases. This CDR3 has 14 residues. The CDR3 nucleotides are TGTGCCAGCAGCTCCCATACCATGAACACTGAAGCTTTCTTT. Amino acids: CASSSHTMNTEAFF.

The CDR3 DNA follows: TGTGCCAGCAGCCAGGAGGTACAAGAGACCCAGTACTTC. This codes for CASSQEVQETQYF. J is TRBJ2-5 and V is TRBV11-3, with a weak D call TRBD2 (5 bases). This CDR3 region has 13 residues. CDR1 and CDR2 from the germline V gene are SGHNT and YENEEA. The V and J ends lost 5 bases and 2 bases respectively, with 9 bases between them. The whole variable domain, remainder taken from reference TRBV11-3 and TRBJ2-5, is EAGVVQSPRYKIIEKKQPVAFWCNPISGHNTLYWYLQNLGQGPELLIRYENEEAVDDSQLPKDRFSAERLKGVDSTLKIQPAELGDSAVYLCASSQEVQETQYFGPGTRLLVL.

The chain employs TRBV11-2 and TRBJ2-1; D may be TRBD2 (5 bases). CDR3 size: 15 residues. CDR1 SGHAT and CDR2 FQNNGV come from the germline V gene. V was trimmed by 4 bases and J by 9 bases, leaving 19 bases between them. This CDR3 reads CASSYAAGLMSEQFF. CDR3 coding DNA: TGTGCCAGCAGCTATGCGGCAGGACTGATGAGTGAGCAGTTCTTC. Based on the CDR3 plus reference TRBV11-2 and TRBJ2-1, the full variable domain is EAGVAQSPRYKIIEKRQSVAFWCNPISGHATLYWYQQILGQGPKLLIQFQNNGVVDDSQLPKDRFSAERLKGVDSTLKIQPAKLEDSAVYLCASSYAAGLMSEQFFGPGTRLTVL.

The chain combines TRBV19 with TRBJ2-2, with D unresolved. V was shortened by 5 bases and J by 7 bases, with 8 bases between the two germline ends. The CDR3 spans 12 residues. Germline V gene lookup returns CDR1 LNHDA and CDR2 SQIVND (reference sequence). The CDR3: CASSPVRGELFF. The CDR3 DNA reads TGTGCCAGTAGTCCTGTTCGCGGGGAGCTGTTTTTT.

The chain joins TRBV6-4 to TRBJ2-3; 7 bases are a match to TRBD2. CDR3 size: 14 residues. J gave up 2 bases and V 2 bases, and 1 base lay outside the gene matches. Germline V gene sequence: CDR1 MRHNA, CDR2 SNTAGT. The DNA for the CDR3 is TGTGCCAGCAGTGACGCGGGGGTCACAGATACGCAGTATTTT. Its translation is CASSDAGVTDTQYF.

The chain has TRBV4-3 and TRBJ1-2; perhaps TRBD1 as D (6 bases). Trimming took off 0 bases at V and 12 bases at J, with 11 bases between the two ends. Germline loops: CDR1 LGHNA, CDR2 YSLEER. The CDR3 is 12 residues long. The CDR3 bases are TGCGCCAGCAGCCAAGATCGGGGGCTCAACACCTTC. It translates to CASSQDRGLNTF.

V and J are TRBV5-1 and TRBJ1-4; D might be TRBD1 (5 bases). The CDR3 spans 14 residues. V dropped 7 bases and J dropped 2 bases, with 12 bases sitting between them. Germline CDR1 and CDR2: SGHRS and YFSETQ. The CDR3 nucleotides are TGCGCCAGCCGGGACGGGCCCACTAATGAAAAACTGTTTTTT. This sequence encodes CASRDGPTNEKLFF.

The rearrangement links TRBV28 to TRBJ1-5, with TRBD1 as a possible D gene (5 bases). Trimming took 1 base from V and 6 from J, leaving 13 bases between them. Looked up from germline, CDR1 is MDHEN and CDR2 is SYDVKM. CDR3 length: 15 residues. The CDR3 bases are TGTGCCAGCAGTTTATTGGGGGAACTTTTTCAGCCCCAGCATTTT. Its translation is CASSLLGELFQPQHF.

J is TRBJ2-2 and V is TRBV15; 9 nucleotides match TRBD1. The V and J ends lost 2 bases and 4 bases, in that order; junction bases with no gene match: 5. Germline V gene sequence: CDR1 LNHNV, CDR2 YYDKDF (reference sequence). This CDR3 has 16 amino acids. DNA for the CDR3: TGTGCCACCAGCAGACGGACAGGGGTGGGCACCGGGGAGCTGTTTTTT. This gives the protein CATSRRTGVGTGELFF.

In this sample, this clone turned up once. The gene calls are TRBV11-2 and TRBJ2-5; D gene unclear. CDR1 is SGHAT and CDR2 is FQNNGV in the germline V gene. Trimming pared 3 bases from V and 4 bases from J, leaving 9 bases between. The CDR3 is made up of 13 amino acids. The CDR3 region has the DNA TGTGCCAGCAGCTTCTTTAGAGGAGAGACCCAGTACTTC. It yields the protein CASSFFRGETQYF.